This T cell receptor (beta chain) was observed in a study of response to subunit inactivated influenza vaccine. General study findings and limits: With each seasonal influenza vaccination, the authors suggested, few new T cells are recruited.

Note on this clonotype: The antigen is unknown.

This CDR3 has 14 residues. Trimming took off 4 bases at V and 1 base at J, with 8 bases between the two ends. The germline V gene encodes CDR1 SGHTA and CDR2 FQGNSA. TCRdb reanalysed the RT-PCR reads using MiXCR and keeps one entry per CDR3 protein. The sample records approximately 520,000 distinct CDR3 sequences, 25% being singletons. This TCR came from a man over 45 who received an inactivated influenza vaccine. The sequencing used CD4+ T cells sorted from PBMCs, collected 4 to 6 days after vaccination. The rearrangement uses TRBV7-2 and TRBJ1-5, with D possibly TRBD1 on 5 matching bases. CDR3 nucleotide sequence: TGTGCCAGCAGCTCGGGGGTGAGCAATCAGCCCCAGCATTTT. Amino acids: CASSSGVSNQPQHF.